This T cell receptor beta chain originates from a study of identical twins. TCRdb re-analysed the 5' RACE reads in MiXCR, keeping a single row per CDR3 protein. The sample yields fewer than 900,000 distinct CDR3 sequences, 21% seen once. This clonotype showed up just a few times. Germline V gene data show CDR1 as SGHTA and CDR2 as FQGNSA. The ends lost 0 bases at V and 8 bases at J; junction bases unmatched: 7. The CDR3 totals 15 residues. These data were likewise used in another study, on T cells expressing NK-cell markers. This second study says: Seven of the eight sequenced donors were classified as HCMV-seropositive, and one was classified as seronegative. The share of CD8+ T cells held by dominant NKG2C+ clonotypes was roughly 1.0-8% in six donors. The same clonotypes also predominated in the CD3+CD56-NKG2C+ fraction of several donors.

The chain has TRBV7-2 and TRBJ2-3, with TRBD2 identical over 8 bases. The sequence derives from a young woman in good health. What was sequenced was PBMCs. For the CDR3, the DNA is TGTGCCAGCAGCTTAGCCTCAAGCGGGAGTGGTACGCAGTATTTT. Translating gives CASSLASSGSGTQYF.